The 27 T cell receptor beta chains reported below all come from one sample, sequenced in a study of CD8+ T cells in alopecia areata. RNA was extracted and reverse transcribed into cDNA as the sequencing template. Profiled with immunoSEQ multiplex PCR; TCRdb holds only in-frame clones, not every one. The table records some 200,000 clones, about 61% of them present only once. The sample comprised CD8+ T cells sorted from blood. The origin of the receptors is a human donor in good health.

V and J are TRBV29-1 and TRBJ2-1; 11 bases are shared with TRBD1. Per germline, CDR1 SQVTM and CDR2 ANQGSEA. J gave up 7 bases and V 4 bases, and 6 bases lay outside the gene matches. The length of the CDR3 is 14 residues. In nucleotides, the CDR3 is TGCAGCGTTGTACCCCGGGACAGGGGGAATGAGCAGTTCTTC. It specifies CSVVPRDRGNEQFF.

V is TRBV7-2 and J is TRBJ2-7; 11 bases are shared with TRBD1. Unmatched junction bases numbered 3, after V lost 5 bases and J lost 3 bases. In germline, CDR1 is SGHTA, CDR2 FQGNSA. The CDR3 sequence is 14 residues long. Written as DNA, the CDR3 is TGTGCCAGCAGCCCGGGGACAGGGGGCTACGAGCAGTACTTC. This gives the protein CASSPGTGGYEQYF.

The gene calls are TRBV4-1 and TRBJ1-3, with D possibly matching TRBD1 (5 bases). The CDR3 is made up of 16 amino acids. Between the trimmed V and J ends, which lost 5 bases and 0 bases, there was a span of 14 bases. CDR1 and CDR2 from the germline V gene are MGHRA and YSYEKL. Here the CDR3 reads CASSGRGSSSGNTIYF. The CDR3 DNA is TGCGCCAGCAGCGGACGGGGCTCGAGCTCTGGAAACACCATATATTTT.

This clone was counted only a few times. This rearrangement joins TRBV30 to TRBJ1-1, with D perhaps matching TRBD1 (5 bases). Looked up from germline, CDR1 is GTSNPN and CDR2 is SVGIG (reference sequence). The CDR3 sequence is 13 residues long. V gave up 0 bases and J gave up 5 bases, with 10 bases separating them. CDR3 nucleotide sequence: TGTGCCTGGAGTGTGGGGTGGGGGACTGAAGCTTTCTTT. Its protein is CAWSVGWGTEAFF.

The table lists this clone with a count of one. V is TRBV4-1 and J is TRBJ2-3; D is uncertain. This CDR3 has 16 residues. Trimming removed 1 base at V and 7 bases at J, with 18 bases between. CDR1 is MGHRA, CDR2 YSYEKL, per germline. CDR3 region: CASSQVFLGLRYTQYF. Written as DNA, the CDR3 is TGCGCCAGCAGCCAAGTCTTTCTCGGCCTCCGGTATACGCAGTATTTT.

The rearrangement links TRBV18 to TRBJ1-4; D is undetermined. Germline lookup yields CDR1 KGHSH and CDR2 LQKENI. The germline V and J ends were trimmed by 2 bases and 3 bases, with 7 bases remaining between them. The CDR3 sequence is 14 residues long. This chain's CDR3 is CASSPRTSNEKLFF. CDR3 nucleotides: TGTGCCAGCTCACCAAGGACCTCTAATGAAAAACTGTTTTTT.

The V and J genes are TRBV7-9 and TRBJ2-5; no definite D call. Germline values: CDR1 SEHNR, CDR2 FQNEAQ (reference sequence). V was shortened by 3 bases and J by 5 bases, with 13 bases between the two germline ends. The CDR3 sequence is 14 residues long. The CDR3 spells CASSLAPRSETQYF. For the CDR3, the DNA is TGTGCCAGCAGCTTGGCCCCGAGGTCGGAGACCCAGTACTTC.

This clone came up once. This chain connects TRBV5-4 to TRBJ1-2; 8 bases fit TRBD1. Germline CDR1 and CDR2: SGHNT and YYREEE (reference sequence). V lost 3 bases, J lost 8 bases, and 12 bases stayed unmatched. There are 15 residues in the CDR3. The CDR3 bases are TGTGCCAGCAGCTACGGGACAGGCGCCGTATGGGGCTACACCTTC. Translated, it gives CASSYGTGAVWGYTF.

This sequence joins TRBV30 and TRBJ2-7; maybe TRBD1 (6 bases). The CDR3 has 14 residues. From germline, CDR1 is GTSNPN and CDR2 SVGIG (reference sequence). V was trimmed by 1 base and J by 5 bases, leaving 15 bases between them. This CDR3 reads CAWSEVRGDDEQYF. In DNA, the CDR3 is TGTGCCTGGAGTGAGGTCAGGGGAGACGACGAGCAGTACTTC.

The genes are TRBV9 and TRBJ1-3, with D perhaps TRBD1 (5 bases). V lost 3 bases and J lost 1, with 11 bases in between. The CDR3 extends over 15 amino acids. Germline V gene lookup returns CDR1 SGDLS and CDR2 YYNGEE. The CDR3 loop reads CASSEGGGSGNTIYF. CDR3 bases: TGTGCCAGCAGCGAAGGTGGGGGGTCTGGAAACACCATATATTTT.

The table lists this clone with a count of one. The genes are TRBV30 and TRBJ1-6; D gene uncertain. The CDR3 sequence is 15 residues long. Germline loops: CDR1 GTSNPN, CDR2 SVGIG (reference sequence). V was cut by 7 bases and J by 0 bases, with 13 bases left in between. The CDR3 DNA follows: TGTGCCTCCGGCGAAGCGAACTCCTATAATTCACCCCTCCACTTT. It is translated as CASGEANSYNSPLHF.

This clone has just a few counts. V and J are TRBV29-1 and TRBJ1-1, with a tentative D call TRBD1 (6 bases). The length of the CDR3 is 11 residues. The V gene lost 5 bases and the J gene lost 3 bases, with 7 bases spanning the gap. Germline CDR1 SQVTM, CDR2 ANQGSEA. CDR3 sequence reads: CSVYRDTEAFF. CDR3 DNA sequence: TGCAGCGTTTACAGGGACACTGAAGCTTTCTTT.

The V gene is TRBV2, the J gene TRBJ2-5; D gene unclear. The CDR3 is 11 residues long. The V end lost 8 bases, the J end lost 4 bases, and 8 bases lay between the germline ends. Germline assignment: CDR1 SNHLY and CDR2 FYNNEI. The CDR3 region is CASAQGETQYF. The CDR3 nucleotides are TGTGCCAGCGCACAAGGAGAGACCCAGTACTTC. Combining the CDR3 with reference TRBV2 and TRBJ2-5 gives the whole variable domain EPEVTQTPSHQVTQMGQEVILRCVPISNHLYFYWYRQILGQKVEFLVSFYNNEISEKSEIFDDQFSVERPDGSNFTLKIRSTKLEDSAMYFCASAQGETQYFGPGTRLLVL.

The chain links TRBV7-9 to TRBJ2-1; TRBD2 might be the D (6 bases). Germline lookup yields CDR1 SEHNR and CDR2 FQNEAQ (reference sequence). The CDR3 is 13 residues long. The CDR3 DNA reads TGTGCTACGAACTCGGGGGTGCGGGATGAGCAGTTCTTC. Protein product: CATNSGVRDEQFF. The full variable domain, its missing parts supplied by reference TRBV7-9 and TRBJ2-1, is DTGVSQNPRHKITKRGQNVTFRCDPISEHNRLYWYRQTLGQGPEFLTYFQNEAQLEKSRLLSDRFSAERPKGSFSTLEIQRTEQGDSAMYLCATNSGVRDEQFFGPGTRLTVL.

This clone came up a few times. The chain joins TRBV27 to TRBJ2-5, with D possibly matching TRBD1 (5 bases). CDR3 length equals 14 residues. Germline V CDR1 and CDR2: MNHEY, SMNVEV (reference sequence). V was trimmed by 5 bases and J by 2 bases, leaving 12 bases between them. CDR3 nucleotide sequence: TGTGCCAGCAGTACCGAGACAGAACAAGAGACCCAGTACTTC. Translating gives CASSTETEQETQYF.

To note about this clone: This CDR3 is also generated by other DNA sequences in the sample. CDR3 residues: CASSLSAGPTEAFF. DNA for the CDR3: TGTGCCAGCAGTTTATCTGCAGGCCCCACTGAAGCTTTCTTT. The V and J genes are TRBV27 and TRBJ1-1; D gene uncertain. The CDR3 runs 14 residues. Germline loops: CDR1 MNHEY, CDR2 SMNVEV (reference sequence). V lost 0 bases and J 4 bases, leaving 9 bases between the germline ends.

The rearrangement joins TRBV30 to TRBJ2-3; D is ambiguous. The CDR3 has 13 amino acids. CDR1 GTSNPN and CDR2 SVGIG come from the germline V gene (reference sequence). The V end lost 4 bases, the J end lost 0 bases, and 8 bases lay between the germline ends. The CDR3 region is CAWTPGSTDTQYF. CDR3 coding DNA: TGTGCCTGGACCCCGGGTAGCACAGATACGCAGTATTTT.

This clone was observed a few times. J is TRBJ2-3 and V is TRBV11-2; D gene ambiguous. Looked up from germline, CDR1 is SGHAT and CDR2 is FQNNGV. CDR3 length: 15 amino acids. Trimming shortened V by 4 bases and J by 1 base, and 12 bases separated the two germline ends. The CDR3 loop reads CASSYQPSGTDTQYF. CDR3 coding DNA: TGTGCCAGCAGCTATCAGCCTAGTGGCACAGATACGCAGTATTTT.

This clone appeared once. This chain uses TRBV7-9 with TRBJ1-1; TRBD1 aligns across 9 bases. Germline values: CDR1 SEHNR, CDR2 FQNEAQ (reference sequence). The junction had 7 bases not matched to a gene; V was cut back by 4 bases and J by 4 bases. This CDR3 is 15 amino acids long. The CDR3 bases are TGTGCCAGCAGCTCCACCGGGACAGGGATCACTGAAGCTTTCTTT. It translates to CASSSTGTGITEAFF.

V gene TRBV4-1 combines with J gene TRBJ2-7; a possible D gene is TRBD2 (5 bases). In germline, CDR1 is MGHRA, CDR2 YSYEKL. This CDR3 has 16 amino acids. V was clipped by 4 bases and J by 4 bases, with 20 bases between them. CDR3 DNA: TGCGCCAGCAGCCCGGTTCTAGGCGGGTTCGAGTACGAGCAGTACTTC. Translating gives CASSPVLGGFEYEQYF.

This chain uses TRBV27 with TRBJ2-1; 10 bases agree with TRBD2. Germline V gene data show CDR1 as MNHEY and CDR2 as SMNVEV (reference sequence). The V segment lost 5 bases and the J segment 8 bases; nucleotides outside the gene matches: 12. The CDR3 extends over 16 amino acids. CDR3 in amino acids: CASSPPPGLAPYEQFF. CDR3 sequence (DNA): TGTGCCAGCAGTCCCCCTCCGGGACTAGCGCCTTATGAGCAGTTCTTC.

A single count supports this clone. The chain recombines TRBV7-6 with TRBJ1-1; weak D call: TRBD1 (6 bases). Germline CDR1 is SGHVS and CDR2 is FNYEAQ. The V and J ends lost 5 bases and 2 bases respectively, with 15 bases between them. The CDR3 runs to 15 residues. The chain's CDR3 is CASSAGEVYNTEAFF. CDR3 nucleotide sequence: TGTGCCAGCAGCGCAGGGGAGGTTTATAACACTGAAGCTTTCTTT.

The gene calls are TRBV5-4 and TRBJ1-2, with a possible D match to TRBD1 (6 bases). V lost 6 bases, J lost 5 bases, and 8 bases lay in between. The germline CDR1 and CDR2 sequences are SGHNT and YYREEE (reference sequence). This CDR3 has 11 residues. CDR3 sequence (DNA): TGTGCCAGCACCACAGGGTATGGCTACACCTTC. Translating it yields CASTTGYGYTF.

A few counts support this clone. This chain's CDR3 is CASSGRGYNEQFF. The CDR3 coding sequence is TGTGCCAGCAGCGGGCGCGGGTACAATGAGCAGTTCTTC. The rearrangement uses TRBV11-2 and TRBJ2-1; D is possibly TRBD2 (5 bases). Germline V CDR1 and CDR2: SGHAT, FQNNGV. This CDR3 is 13 amino acids long. Trimming stripped 5 bases from V and 4 bases from J, with 9 bases between.

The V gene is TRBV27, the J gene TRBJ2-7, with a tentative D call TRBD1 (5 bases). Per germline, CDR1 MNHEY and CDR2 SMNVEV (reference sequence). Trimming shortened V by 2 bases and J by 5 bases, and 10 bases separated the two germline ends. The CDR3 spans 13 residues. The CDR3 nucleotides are TGTGCCAGCAGTTTACAGGGCCCACACGAGCAGTACTTC. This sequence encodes CASSLQGPHEQYF.

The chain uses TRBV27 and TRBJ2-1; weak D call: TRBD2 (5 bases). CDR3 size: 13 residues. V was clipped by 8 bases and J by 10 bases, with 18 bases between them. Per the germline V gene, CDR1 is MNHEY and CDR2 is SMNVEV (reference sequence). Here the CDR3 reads CASGGAMYGEQFF. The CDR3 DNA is TGTGCCAGCGGAGGAGCCATGTATGGGGAGCAGTTCTTC.

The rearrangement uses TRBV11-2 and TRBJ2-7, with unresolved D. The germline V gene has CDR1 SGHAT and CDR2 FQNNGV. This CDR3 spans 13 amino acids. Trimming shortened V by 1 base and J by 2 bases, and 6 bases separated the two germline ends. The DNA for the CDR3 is TGTGCCAGCAGCTTAGGGGCAGCCTACGAGCAGTACTTC. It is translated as CASSLGAAYEQYF.